The TCR beta chain described here comes from a study of blood T cell repertoires in COVID-19. Across the study: The analysed material was cDNA or gDNA that came from T cells, B-cell-depleted T cells, or PBMCs.

Germline trimming cut 0 bases from V and 4 bases from J; bases unmatched to any gene: 7. This CDR3 spans 16 amino acids. Germline lookup yields CDR1 MGHRA and CDR2 YSYEKL. Living in under 30 US areas, the participants were between 18 and 89 years of age. Some clones are missing from TCRdb's copy, which holds only in-frame ones; the method was immunoSEQ multiplex PCR. Among around 420,000 clones listed, approximately 88% were seen once. Input material: PBMCs or T cells enriched from blood (not recorded which). The rearrangement joins TRBV4-1 to TRBJ2-5, with 8 bases lining up with TRBD2. The sequence was obtained from a woman in her thirties or forties with acute COVID-19. The CDR3 nucleotides read TGCGCCAGCAGCCAAGATCAAGGGAGCGGGAGAGAGACCCAGTACTTC. Protein: CASSQDQGSGRETQYF.